This TCR beta chain emerged from a study of blood T cell repertoires in COVID-19. Original data processing: Reference gene primer amplification yielded estimated nucleated cell counts. TCRdb's table, derived via immunoSEQ multiplex PCR, lists solely in-frame clones and lacks some. That table furnishes V, J and clone size, whereas the DNA furnished D and trimming. The sample has about 280,000 clones, around 85% seen once. Individuals aged about 18 to 89 years were recruited from fewer than 30 US areas. What was sequenced was PBMCs or T cells enriched from blood (not recorded which). The source is a woman in her forties or fifties who had recovered from COVID-19.

CDR3 nucleotides: TGTGCCAGCAGTTTAAGGAGAGAAGCTTTCTTT. Its protein product is CASSLRREAFF. The gene calls are TRBV28 and TRBJ1-1, with D hard to call. The germline CDR1 and CDR2 sequences are MDHEN and SYDVKM. The CDR3 has 11 residues. V lost 2 bases, J lost 8 bases, and 6 bases lay in between.